The next 10 T cell receptor beta chains were all read from a single sample in a study of blood T cell repertoires in COVID-19. Measured with immunoSEQ multiplex PCR; TCRdb has only the in-frame clones, and not every one. The sample has some 95,000 clones, 75% to 95% seen once; the top ten hold 2.3%. Sequencing was done on a sample of peripheral blood. Source of these receptors: a human donor with active COVID-19. The donor label of this sample is uncertain.

This chain links TRBV3-1 (or the pseudogene TRBV3-2) with TRBJ2-5; D perhaps matches TRBD2 (6 bases). There are 12 residues in the CDR3. V was cut by 6 bases and J by 3 bases, with 8 bases left in between. Germline CDR1 reads LGHDT; CDR2 reads YNNKEL (reference sequence). CDR3 amino acids: CASRWGEETQYF. CDR3 bases: TGTGCCAGCAGGTGGGGGGAAGAGACCCAGTACTTC.

This chain joins TRBV29-1 and TRBJ2-7, with TRBD2 identical over 13 bases. V shed 8 bases, J shed 2 bases, and the junction held 9 bases outside the gene matches. This CDR3 comprises 15 residues. Germline CDR1 and CDR2: SQVTM and ANQGSEA. For the CDR3, the DNA is TGCAGCACCCTCGGACTAGCGGGGGACACCTACGAGCAGTACTTC. This translates into CSTLGLAGDTYEQYF.

The chain carries TRBV5-1 and TRBJ2-5, with 7 bases fitting TRBD1. The ends lost 3 bases at V and 1 base at J; junction bases unmatched: 6. Germline loops: CDR1 SGHRS, CDR2 YFSETQ. There are 15 residues in the CDR3. The CDR3 sequence: CASSSVQGPQETQYF. Here the CDR3 DNA reads TGCGCCAGCAGCTCAGTACAGGGGCCCCAAGAGACCCAGTACTTC. The entire variable domain, with the rest obtained from reference TRBV5-1 and TRBJ2-5, is as follows: KAGVTQTPRYLIKTRGQQVTLSCSPISGHRSVSWYQQTPGQGLQFLFEYFSETQRNKGNFPGRFSGRQFSNSRSEMNVSTLELGDSALYLCASSSVQGPQETQYFGPGTRLLVL.

This clone came up once. This chain joins TRBV3-1 (or the pseudogene TRBV3-2) and TRBJ2-2; TRBD2 matches at 8 bases. This CDR3 has 17 residues. Germline trimming cut 0 bases from V and 6 bases from J; bases unmatched to any gene: 9. Germline loops: CDR1 LGHDT, CDR2 YNNKEL (reference sequence). CDR3 residues: CASSQEFTGGRPGELFF. In DNA, the CDR3 is TGTGCCAGCAGCCAAGAATTTACGGGGGGGCGTCCCGGGGAGCTGTTTTTT.

V usage is TRBV12-3 or TRBV12-4 and J usage is TRBJ1-5, with D possibly matching TRBD1 (5 bases). CDR3 length: 12 residues. V dropped 10 bases and J dropped 5 bases, with 12 bases sitting between them. Here the CDR3 reads CAISWGDQPQHF. The CDR3 DNA is TGTGCCATCTCCTGGGGGGATCAGCCCCAGCATTTT.

The chain couples TRBV5-1 to TRBJ2-5; 10 nucleotides agree with TRBD1. With 4 bases clipped from V and 0 bases from J, the junction kept 9 bases outside the gene matches. Per the germline V gene, CDR1 is SGHRS and CDR2 is YFSETQ. The CDR3 spans 17 residues. The CDR3 bases are TGCGCCAGCAGCCGAACGACAGGGGGCGCAAACCAAGAGACCCAGTACTTC. This gives the protein CASSRTTGGANQETQYF.

The chain uses TRBV12-3 or TRBV12-4 and TRBJ2-2, with D perhaps matching TRBD1 (6 bases). V was cut by 4 bases and J by 7 bases, with 10 bases left in between. The CDR3 is 13 amino acids. The CDR3 coding sequence is TGTGCCAGCAGTTCACAGGGTATCGGGGAGCTGTTTTTT. It is translated as CASSSQGIGELFF.

The chain couples TRBV4-1 to TRBJ2-5; TRBD2 aligns across 11 bases. Trimming removed 0 bases from V and 4 bases from J; junction bases left unmatched: 16. CDR1 is MGHRA and CDR2 is YSYEKL in the germline V gene. The CDR3 totals 20 residues. CDR3 DNA: TGCGCCAGCAGCCAAGAGTCTCTCGGGCTAGCGGGGGGTTCGCGAGAGACCCAGTACTTC. Translation gives CASSQESLGLAGGSRETQYF.

This chain uses TRBV7-2 with TRBJ1-1, with a possible D match to TRBD1 (5 bases). The V end lost 5 bases, the J end lost 3 bases, and 16 bases lay between the germline ends. Germline V gene data show CDR1 as SGHTA and CDR2 as FQGNSA. The length of the CDR3 is 15 residues. The CDR3 reads CASSPGVGGDTEAFF. CDR3 in DNA: TGTGCCAGCAGCCCCGGAGTGGGGGGGGACACTGAAGCTTTCTTT.

CDR3 bases: TGTGCCAGCAGCTCGACTCTACGGGTTACTCCTTATGGCTACACCTTC. Amino acid sequence: CASSSTLRVTPYGYTF. The chain couples TRBV11-2 to TRBJ1-2, with D hard to call. This CDR3 region has 16 residues. In germline, CDR1 is SGHAT, CDR2 FQNNGV. V dropped 4 bases and J dropped 5 bases, with 20 bases sitting between them.